This entry describes one T cell receptor beta chain. This entry belongs to a study of T cell responses to AZD1222 COVID-19 vaccine. The protocol was immunoSEQ multiplex PCR, while the TCRdb copy is restricted to in-frame clones and leaves out a portion. The table records roughly 150,000 clones, 90% to 95% of them present only once. The specimen was peripheral blood, collected 28 days after the second AZD1222 dose. This sequence was found in an adult who received the AZD1222 COVID-19 vaccine.

The CDR3 is CASFRGSGNTIYF. The CDR3 nucleotides read TGTGCCAGCTTCAGGGGCTCCGGAAACACCATATATTTT. This rearrangement joins TRBV19 to TRBJ1-3; the D gene is possibly TRBD1 (6 bases). Trimming removed 9 bases at V and 4 bases at J, with 13 bases between. There are 13 residues in the CDR3. Germline CDR1 LNHDA, CDR2 SQIVND (reference sequence).